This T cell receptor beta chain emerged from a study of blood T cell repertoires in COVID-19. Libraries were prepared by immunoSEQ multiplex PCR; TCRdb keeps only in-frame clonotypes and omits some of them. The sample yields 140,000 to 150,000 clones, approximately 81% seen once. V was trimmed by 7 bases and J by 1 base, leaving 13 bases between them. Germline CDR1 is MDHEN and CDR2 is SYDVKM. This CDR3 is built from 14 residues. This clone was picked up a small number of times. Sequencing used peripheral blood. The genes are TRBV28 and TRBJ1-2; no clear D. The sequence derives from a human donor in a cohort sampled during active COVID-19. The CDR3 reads CASITTGNNYGYTF. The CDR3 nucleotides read TGTGCCAGCATCACGACGGGGAATAACTATGGCTACACCTTC.